The entry below describes one TCR beta chain. Extracted RNA was reverse transcribed into cDNA, the sequencing template. Clones were sequenced by immunoSEQ multiplex PCR, and TCRdb holds only the in-frame ones, with some missing. This repertoire shows fewer than 150,000 clones, approximately 53% found once; its top ten account for 4.5%. The record originates from a study of CD8+ T cells in alopecia areata. Study information: For the treated group, dosing was oral tofacitinib at 5 to 10 mg twice daily.

Trimming took 4 bases from V and 4 from J; bases not matched to a gene: 6. Germline CDR1 reads SGHRS; CDR2 reads YFSETQ. The CDR3 runs to 14 residues. The genes are TRBV5-1 and TRBJ2-5; 8 bases are shared with TRBD1. Specimen: CD4+ T cells sorted from blood, collected at week 0. The receptor's source is a human donor with alopecia areata. The CDR3 loop reads CASSPGTGGETQYF. CDR3 nucleotides: TGCGCCAGCAGCCCAGGGACAGGAGGAGAGACCCAGTACTTC.